This record covers a single T cell receptor beta chain. The germline gives CDR1 GTSNPN, CDR2 SVGIG (reference sequence). The CDR3 consists of 14 residues. V was pared by 4 bases and J by 4 bases, with 7 bases of the junction left unmatched. This sample stems from a study of shared clonotypes between healthy human individuals. TCRdb keeps only in-frame clones here, not all; method: immunoSEQ multiplex PCR. This table has some 2.1 million clones, roughly 94% appearing once. V gene TRBV30 combines with J gene TRBJ2-1; 7 nucleotides line up with TRBD1. This TCR derives from a man aged 18 to 30 in good health. The sequenced sample consisted of naive CD4+ T cells sorted from blood. Subset denoted: CD45RA+ positively selected. The CDR3 is CAWNRDSGYNEQFF. The CDR3 nucleotides read TGTGCCTGGAACCGGGACAGCGGATACAATGAGCAGTTCTTC.